Listed here is a single TCR beta chain. This entry is derived from a study of blood T cell repertoires in COVID-19. V lost 3 bases to trimming and J lost 6 bases, with 15 bases between them. The CDR3 is 15 amino acids. CDR1 is KGHSH, CDR2 LQKENI, per germline. The study recruited people aged 18 to 89 years across some 23 US areas. Cohorts were based on clinical histories the participants reported. Recovered status applied to Cohort 3 donors who had two consecutive negative PCRs. It also applied to those with clearance or with symptom resolution. Original data processing: Amplification with reference gene primers provided the estimates of nucleated cell counts. Data came from immunoSEQ multiplex PCR; TCRdb stores just in-frame clones and leaves some out. The V and J calls and the clone size are those of that table, but D and trimming were determined from the DNA. Of hundreds of thousands of clones listed, around 90% are singletons.

The sequence came from a man in his 60s who had recovered from COVID-19. The chain links TRBV18 to TRBJ2-1, with a tentative D call TRBD2 (6 bases). What was sequenced was PBMCs or T cells enriched from blood (not recorded which). As DNA, the CDR3 is TGTGCCAGCTCACCCCTAACGGGACTGGGCAATGAGCAGTTCTTC. Translated: CASSPLTGLGNEQFF.